The rows below give T cell receptor beta chains drawn from one sample of a study of blood T cell repertoires in COVID-19. TCRdb keeps only in-frame clones here, not all; method: immunoSEQ multiplex PCR. Of about 300,000 clones listed, roughly nine tenths are singletons. Sequenced sample: peripheral blood. The receptor set was obtained from a woman between 25 and 40 years old with COVID-19, enrolled during active disease. Both conserved end residues are part of each CDR3. The D gene is left open where the match is weak. Size values are once, few and many counts, or a class for expanded clones, and some rows have none.

>TRBD1|NA|TRBJ1-6|14|TRBV2
CASSWGTDNSPLHF
TGTGCCAGCAGTTGGGGGACAGATAATTCACCCCTCCACTTT
>NA|NA|TRBJ1-6|14|TRBV6-5
CATGGANYNSPLHF
TGTGCCACCGGGGGGGCTAACTATAATTCACCCCTCCACTTT
>TRBD1|NA|TRBJ1-3|13|TRBV30
CACSDRSRNTIYF
TGTGCCTGCTCGGACAGGTCTAGAAACACCATATATTTT
>NA|NA|TRBJ1-6|15|TRBV5-6
CASSGRDPYNSPLHF
TGTGCCAGCAGCGGCCGGGATCCCTATAATTCACCCCTCCACTTT
>NA|NA|TRBJ1-1|13|TRBV5-4
CASSSRGITEAFF
TGTGCCAGCAGCTCCAGGGGAATCACTGAAGCTTTCTTT
>TRBD2|once|TRBJ2-1|15|TRBV19
CASSPQWRERGEQFF
TGTGCCAGTAGTCCTCAGTGGCGGGAGAGGGGTGAGCAGTTCTTC
>NA|NA|TRBJ2-2|16|TRBV7-6
CASAIPAGANTGELFF
TGTGCCAGTGCAATCCCAGCGGGCGCGAACACCGGGGAGCTGTTTTTT
>TRBD2|NA|TRBJ2-1|18|TRBV5-8
CASSQGNSGRISYNEQFF
TGTGCCAGCAGCCAGGGTAATAGCGGGAGGATATCCTACAATGAGCAGTTCTTC
>NA|NA|TRBJ2-7|14|TRBV27
CASRSIDGIYEQYF
TGTGCCAGCAGATCTATTGACGGGATTTACGAGCAGTACTTC
>NA|NA|TRBJ1-2|16|TRBV6-1
CASSEAGGNGGYGYTF
TGTGCCAGCAGTGAAGCCGGGGGGAACGGAGGCTATGGCTACACCTTC
>TRBD2|once|TRBJ2-1|16|TRBV2
CASRAGTSVSYNEQFF
TGTGCCAGCAGGGCCGGGACTAGCGTGTCCTACAATGAGCAGTTCTTC
>NA|NA|TRBJ2-7|16|TRBV27
CASSLSASTTPYEQYF
TGTGCCAGCAGTTTATCGGCTAGCACCACTCCCTACGAGCAGTACTTC
>NA|NA|TRBJ1-2|15|TRBV25-1
CASSEYNAANYGYTF
TGTGCCAGCAGTGAATATAACGCCGCGAACTATGGCTACACCTTC
>NA|NA|TRBJ2-7|14|TRBV18
CASSPGTGSYEQYF
TGTGCCAGCTCACCTGGGACTGGCTCCTACGAGCAGTACTTC
>TRBD1|NA|TRBJ1-2|15|TRBV6-1
CASSEGGGGVGGYTF
TGTGCCAGCAGTGAAGGCGGAGGGGGCGTTGGCGGCTACACCTTC
>TRBD2|NA|TRBJ2-5|14|TRBV28
CASSIFNGRETQYF
TGTGCCAGCTCAATTTTTAACGGGAGGGAGACCCAGTACTTC
>TRBD1|NA|TRBJ1-4|16|TRBV28
CASIMTGFATNEKLFF
TGTGCCAGCATTATGACAGGGTTTGCAACTAATGAAAAACTGTTTTTT
>TRBD1|NA|TRBJ2-7|15|TRBV28
CASSTRGPLRYEQYF
TGTGCCAGCAGTACGAGGGGGCCTCTTAGGTACGAGCAGTACTTC
>TRBD1|NA|TRBJ1-4|13|TRBV10-1
CASSDGQDEKLFF
TGCGCCAGCAGTGATGGACAGGATGAAAAACTGTTTTTT
>TRBD1|NA|TRBJ1-2|15|TRBV7-2
CASSRTGGGSYGYTF
TGTGCCAGCAGTCGAACAGGGGGCGGGAGCTATGGCTACACCTTC
>NA|once|TRBJ1-4|14|TRBV18
CASSPGSAEGKLFF
TGTGCCAGCTCACCAGGGTCGGCAGAGGGAAAACTGTTTTTT
>NA|NA|TRBJ1-6|14|TRBV5-6
CASSHGTIGPPLHF
TGTGCCAGCAGCCACGGGACAATTGGTCCACCCCTCCACTTT
>TRBD2|NA|TRBJ2-7|16|TRBV6-1
CASSEAFLAGTYEQYF
TGTGCCAGCAGTGAAGCGTTCCTAGCGGGTACCTACGAGCAGTACTTC
>TRBD1|NA|TRBJ2-2|16|TRBV18
CASSITGTGDTGELFF
TGTGCCAGCTCAATCACCGGGACAGGGGACACCGGGGAGCTGTTTTTT
>TRBD2|NA|TRBJ2-7|16|TRBV7-2
CASSASTSGGLYEQYF
TGTGCCAGCAGCGCCTCCACTAGCGGGGGTTTGTACGAGCAGTACTTC
>NA|NA|TRBJ2-7|15|TRBV27
CASSLGHPSSYEQYF
TGTGCCAGCAGTTTAGGACACCCGAGCTCCTACGAGCAGTACTTC
>TRBD2|NA|TRBJ2-1|16|TRBV7-8
CASSLVAGGRLNEQFF
TGTGCCAGCAGCTTAGTGGCGGGAGGGCGACTCAATGAGCAGTTCTTC
>NA|NA|TRBJ1-5|14|TRBV28
CASSFGGINQPQHF
TGTGCCAGCAGTTTTGGGGGGATCAATCAGCCCCAGCATTTT
>NA|NA|TRBJ1-4|13|TRBV3-1/TRBV3-2
CASSRQGFEKLFF
TGTGCCAGCAGCCGGCAGGGATTCGAAAAACTGTTTTTT
>TRBD2|NA|TRBJ2-2|15|TRBV3-1/TRBV3-2
CASRTSGRGTGELFF
TGTGCCAGCAGAACGAGCGGGAGGGGCACCGGGGAGCTGTTTTTT
>NA|NA|TRBJ2-3|15|TRBV7-3
CASSPRGFGTDTQYF
TGTGCCAGCAGCCCGCGGGGTTTTGGCACAGATACGCAGTATTTT
>NA|NA|TRBJ1-3|15|TRBV19
CASSHDRSSGNTIYF
TGTGCCAGTAGTCATGACAGGAGCTCTGGAAACACCATATATTTT
>TRBD2|NA|TRBJ2-7|15|TRBV19
CASSMELAGAREQYF
TGTGCCAGTAGTATGGAACTAGCGGGAGCCCGCGAGCAGTACTTC
>NA|NA|TRBJ1-1|12|TRBV11-2
CASSHGQPEAFF
TGTGCCAGCAGCCACGGACAGCCTGAAGCTTTCTTT
>NA|NA|TRBJ1-2|14|TRBV5-1
CASSFRQDLYGYTF
TGCGCCAGCAGCTTCCGACAGGACCTCTATGGCTACACCTTC
>NA|once|TRBJ1-5|17|TRBV30
CAWSVRGGVGGNQPQHF
TGTGCCTGGAGTGTACGAGGGGGGGTAGGGGGCAATCAGCCCCAGCATTTT
>NA|NA|TRBJ1-5|13|TRBV19
CASSTGGDQPQHF
TGTGCCAGTAGTACTGGAGGGGATCAGCCCCAGCATTTT
>TRBD1|NA|TRBJ2-3|17|TRBV27
CASSLDLQGASTDTQYF
TGTGCCAGCAGCCTCGACCTCCAGGGGGCTAGCACAGATACGCAGTATTTT
>TRBD1|NA|TRBJ1-4|14|TRBV5-5
CASSRRGLDEKLFF
TGTGCCAGCAGCCGCAGGGGGCTTGACGAAAAACTGTTTTTT
>TRBD1|NA|TRBJ1-6|13|TRBV10-3
CAITGGYNSPLHF
TGTGCCATCACAGGGGGCTATAATTCACCCCTCCACTTT
>NA|NA|TRBJ1-1|14|TRBV30
CAWTRRAGNTEAFF
TGTGCCTGGACACGGCGGGCAGGGAACACTGAAGCTTTCTTT
>NA|NA|TRBJ1-1|15|TRBV25-1
CASRPNRFMNTEAFF
TGTGCCAGCAGACCTAACAGATTCATGAACACTGAAGCTTTCTTT
>TRBD1|NA|TRBJ1-5|16|TRBV18
CASSPGTGESNQPQHF
TGTGCCAGCTCACCTGGGACAGGGGAAAGCAATCAGCCCCAGCATTTT
>TRBD2|NA|TRBJ2-1|13|TRBV12-3/TRBV12-4
CASRTSGNNEQFF
TGTGCCAGCAGGACTAGCGGTAACAATGAGCAGTTCTTC
>NA|NA|TRBJ1-1|14|TRBV5-1
CASRSQGMNTEAFF
TGCGCCAGTAGGAGCCAGGGCATGAACACTGAAGCTTTCTTT
>TRBD2|NA|TRBJ2-1|16|TRBV27
CASSSPTSGNNNEQFF
TGTGCCAGCAGTTCGCCGACTAGCGGGAACAACAATGAGCAGTTCTTC
>TRBD2|NA|TRBJ2-7|15|TRBV6-1
CASSERGGNIYEQYF
TGTGCCAGCAGTGAACGGGGAGGGAATATCTACGAGCAGTACTTC
>NA|NA|TRBJ1-2|13|TRBV27
CASSLQGIYGYTF
TGTGCCAGCAGTTTACAGGGGATCTATGGCTACACCTTC
>NA|NA|TRBJ1-1|14|TRBV30
CAWSPRAGETEAFF
TGTGCCTGGAGTCCCCGGGCAGGGGAAACTGAAGCTTTCTTT
>TRBD1|NA|TRBJ2-1|16|TRBV24-1
CATSDLQQGSSNEQFF
TGTGCCACCAGTGATTTGCAACAGGGGTCTAGCAATGAGCAGTTCTTC
>TRBD1|NA|TRBJ1-6|15|TRBV5-6
CASSRITGVISPLHF
TGTGCCAGCAGCCGAATTACAGGGGTTATATCACCCCTCCACTTT
>NA|NA|TRBJ1-2|14|TRBV19
CASSSQRTGYGYTF
TGTGCCAGTAGTTCCCAACGCACAGGGTATGGCTACACCTTC
>NA|NA|TRBJ1-5|13|TRBV27
CASSLSFAQPQHF
TGTGCCAGCAGTTTAAGCTTTGCTCAGCCCCAGCATTTT
>TRBD1|NA|TRBJ1-3|16|TRBV7-9
CASSYRTGTGGNTIYF
TGTGCCAGCAGCTACCGGACCGGGACAGGGGGAAACACCATATATTTT
>NA|NA|TRBJ1-1|12|TRBV30
CAWSRQNTEAFF
TGTGCCTGGAGTCGACAGAACACTGAAGCTTTCTTT
>NA|NA|TRBJ2-1|13|TRBV19
CASSKDSYNEQFF
TGTGCCAGTAGTAAGGACTCGTACAATGAGCAGTTCTTC
>TRBD2|NA|TRBJ2-1|14|TRBV5-8
CATKGPSGWNEQFF
TGTGCCACCAAGGGGCCTAGCGGGTGGAATGAGCAGTTCTTC
>NA|NA|TRBJ1-2|14|TRBV5-4
CASSPAQGLHGYTF
TGTGCCAGCAGCCCCGCCCAGGGCCTCCATGGCTACACCTTC
>NA|NA|TRBJ1-5|15|TRBV5-1
CASRLVPGSNQPQHF
TGCGCCAGCAGATTGGTCCCGGGTAGCAATCAGCCCCAGCATTTT